The T cell receptor (beta chain) under discussion was sequenced for a study of metastatic and nonmetastatic thyroid tumors. Background on the study: Both malignant and benign thyroid patients supplied peripheral blood and tumor or nodule tissue samples, across which the repertoires of these patients were then compared.

In the original workflow: A distant-metastasis classifier for papillary thyroid cancer was built using CDR3 differences across clinicopathological groups. TCRdb re-clonotyped the PCR reads through MiXCR. The V and J calls reflect TCRdb's pipeline rather than the authors' work. The sample carries about 40,000 clones, about an eighth recorded once. In its sample, this clone is medium-sized. Its cognate antigen is unknown. V lost 0 bases and J lost 3; bases outside the gene matches: 8. The germline CDR1 and CDR2 sequences are SGHAT and FQNNGV. This CDR3 spans 17 amino acids. Study outcomes and limitations: Versus benign nodules, malignant thyroid tumors reportedly had significantly higher TCR beta diversity, in blood and tumor.

All patients were untreated before thyroid surgery. The chain recombines TRBV11-2 with TRBJ2-7, with 10 bases fitting TRBD2. The sample taken for sequencing was blood. This TCR was recovered from a female donor with papillary thyroid cancer or a benign thyroid nodule (not recorded which). Some clones in this sample may be carry-over from other donors' samples. The DNA of the CDR3 is TGTGCCAGCAGCTTAGAAAAGAGTACTAGCGGGAACTACGAGCAGTACTTC. This sequence encodes CASSLEKSTSGNYEQYF.